The 14 T cell receptor beta chains below come from one sample, sequenced in a study of tumor-infiltrating lymphocytes in primary liver carcinoma (dated by TCRdb to about 2017). Sequencing relied on an Illumina HiSeq 2500. Using a constant-region primer and ProtoScript II reverse transcriptase, TCRbeta-specific cDNA was reverse-transcribed from roughly 460 ng total RNA. The TCRbeta libraries were prepared through three rounds of nested multiplex PCR following a slightly modified ARM-PCR procedure. Each of the first two PCR rounds ran for about 10 cycles and used multiplex TRBV1-TRBV30 forward primers together with a Cbeta reverse primer. The public reads were reanalyzed by TCRdb: fastp trimming at Q25, MiXCR alignment, in-frame beta chains only. Each entry merges the rows of one CDR3 protein and shows their most common DNA and genes. The table for this sample lists about 35,000 distinct CDR3 sequences; less than 85% of them were counted only once. Of the sample, roughly 16% is held by the ten largest clones.

Total RNA and DNA were co-extracted from around 18-30 mg of bulk tissue with the AllPrep DNA/RNA mini kit, without cell sorting. The specimen sequenced was liver tumor tissue from sampling region 4. The cell subset or site label for this specimen denotes: tumor region T4, right-lateral pole. These receptors were collected from a man in his forties with primary liver carcinoma and hepatitis B virus infection.

A word on this clonotype: An end of the junction differs from the germline gene, which may be a read error. The chain combines TRBV29-1 with TRBJ2-5, with TRBD1 matching over 10 bases. The CDR3 runs to 15 residues. CDR1 is SQVTM, CDR2 ANQGSEA, per germline. CDR3 sequence: CSVESDRGRHETQHF. The CDR3 DNA is TGCAGCGTTGAGTCCGACAGGGGGCGGCATGAGACTCAGCACTTC.

V usage is TRBV28 and J usage is TRBJ1-5; no clear D gene. This CDR3 has 15 residues. Germline CDR1 is MDHEN and CDR2 is SYDVKM. V was trimmed by 3 bases and J by 4 bases, leaving 13 bases between them. CDR3 bases: TGTGCCAGCAGTTTCGTACGGGGAAATAATCAGCCCCAGCATTTT. This encodes CASSFVRGNNQPQHF.

This clonotype was counted only a few times. The junction and the germline gene differ at one end; a read error may be behind it. This chain connects TRBV28 to TRBJ1-3; no clear D. The V gene's germline CDR1 is MDHEN and CDR2 SYDVKM. The CDR3 runs to 15 residues. CDR3 nucleotides: TGTGCCAGCAGTTTCTATCAGGACTCTGGGAACACCATATATTTT. It yields the protein CASSFYQDSGNTIYF.

To note about this clonotype: Its ends do not fully match the called genes, so a read error is possible. The genes are TRBV6-1 and TRBJ1-4, with unresolved D. This CDR3 has 16 residues. Germline lookup yields CDR1 MNHNS and CDR2 SASEGT. CDR3 nucleotide sequence: TGTGCCAGCGGTGTAGCGGGTCTGGCAACTAATGAAAAACTGTTTTTC. It yields the protein CASGVAGLATNEKLFF.

This clonotype showed up just once. The CDR3 sequence is CASSLDRDIDEQYF. The CDR3, as DNA: TGCGCCAGCAGCCTGGACAGGGATATTGACGAGCAGTACTTC. This chain links TRBV10-2 with TRBJ2-7; 8 positions agree with TRBD1. Per the germline V gene, CDR1 is WSHSY and CDR2 is SAAADI. This CDR3 contains 14 residues. Trimming at V came to 6 bases and at J to 5 bases, leaving 9 bases not matched to a gene.

The CDR3 coding sequence is TGTGCCAGCAGCTCCGGGGTCTCGGATTCACCCCTCCACTTT. Encoded protein: CASSSGVSDSPLHF. This chain joins TRBV12-3 or TRBV12-4 and TRBJ1-6; D remains unclear. The ends were cut back, 6 bases at V and 8 bases at J, with 14 bases in the middle. The CDR3 totals 14 residues.

In the case of this clonotype: The conserved phenylalanine or tryptophan is not found at the CDR3 terminus, so this likely reflects a read error. The CDR3 is CASILVGTPTAYEQYL. CDR3 in DNA: TGCGCCAGCATCTTGGTAGGGACCCCCACGGCCTACGAGCAGTACCTC. This rearrangement joins TRBV5-1 to TRBJ2-7, with D possibly being TRBD1 or TRBD2 (5 bases each). Per the germline V gene, CDR1 is SGHRS and CDR2 is YFSETQ. This CDR3 region has 16 residues.

Notes on this clonotype: The CDR3 ends on some other residue instead of the conserved phenylalanine or tryptophan, so this is likely a read error. The CDR3 loop reads CDSTRSTAINQPQHL. The DNA for the CDR3 is TGTGACAGCACGCGGAGCACCGCAATAAACCAGCCCCAGCATCTT. The chain joins TRBV12-3 or TRBV12-4 to TRBJ1-5, with D unresolved. There are 15 residues in the CDR3.

With respect to this clonotype: Its ends do not fully match the called genes, so a read error is possible. The rearrangement joins TRBV4-2 to TRBJ1-4; D gene unclear. Germline values: CDR1 LGHNA, CDR2 YNFKEQ. The CDR3 consists of 13 residues. CDR3 nucleotides: TGTGCCAGCAGCCATCCCCACCGTGAAAAACCGTCTTTT. Protein product: CASSHPHREKPSF.

This clonotype came up many times. The CDR3 DNA reads as TGCAGTCCCCAGCTATCGGCCCTAGATACGCAGTATTTT. This gives the protein CSPQLSALDTQYF. V usage is TRBV20-1 and J usage is TRBJ2-3; no reliable D call. CDR3 length: 13 amino acids. The V and J ends lost 8 bases and 5 bases respectively, with 17 bases between them. Germline V gene lookup returns CDR1 DFQATT and CDR2 SNEGSKA (reference sequence).

Concerning this clonotype itself: One junction end disagrees with the germline gene, perhaps due to a read error. The chain carries TRBV6-2 or TRBV6-3 and TRBJ2-3; no clear D. Per the germline V gene, CDR1 is MNHEY and CDR2 is SVGEGT. The CDR3 is 12 amino acids. CDR3 in DNA: TGTGCCTGCAGGCCCTCTACGGATGCGCAGTATTTT. Translated, it gives CACRPSTDAQYF.

The chain carries TRBV28 and TRBJ2-6; unclear D gene. Germline lookup yields CDR1 MDHEN and CDR2 SYDVKM. Deletions cut 6 bases from V and 2 bases from J, with 8 bases between. CDR3 length: 14 amino acids. The CDR3 DNA sequence: TGTGCCAGCAGCTCCCCACCTGGGGCCAACGTCCTGACTTTC. This encodes CASSSPPGANVLTF.

The chain couples TRBV4-3 to TRBJ1-6; TRBD1 agrees at 7 bases. The CDR3 totals 16 residues. The germline gives CDR1 LGHNA, CDR2 YSLEER. Trimming cost V 9 bases and J 7 bases; bases outside gene matches: 15. In DNA form, the CDR3 reads TGCGCCAGTAGCTCCTTGGACAGGCGAAGGAATTCACCCCTCCACTTT. This sequence encodes CASSSLDRRRNSPLHF.

This clonotype was detected only a few times. The chain uses TRBV7-8 and TRBJ2-3; tentative D call: TRBD1 (8 bases). Trimming took 2 bases from V and 6 from J, leaving 18 bases between them. The CDR3 totals 16 residues. Germline V CDR1 and CDR2: SGHVS, FQNEAQ. This CDR3 is CASSLTGGGYADTQYF. Here the CDR3 DNA reads TGTGCCAGCAGCTTAACAGGGGGGGGATATGCGGATACGCAGTATTTT. The entire variable domain, with the rest obtained from reference TRBV7-8 and TRBJ2-3, is as follows: GAGVSQSPRYKVAKRGQDVALRCDPISGHVSLFWYQQALGQGPEFLTYFQNEAQLDKSGLPSDRFFAERPEGSVSTLKIQRTQQEDSAVYLCASSLTGGGYADTQYFGPGTRLTVL.